The table lists the clone carrying this T cell receptor (beta chain) with a count of one. Its antigen remains unknown. Using immunoSEQ multiplex PCR, the repertoire was profiled, and TCRdb retains in-frame clones only, with some absent. The profile covers about 96,000 clones, with more than 85% appearing a single time and roughly 0.17% taken by the ten largest. The CDR3 totals 17 residues. V lost 4 bases to trimming and J lost 2 bases; unmatched junction nucleotides: 3. CDR1 is SEHNR, CDR2 FQNEAQ, per germline (reference sequence). This sample was included in a study of graft-versus-host responses after intestinal transplantation. On the study more broadly: Every recipient had anti-thymocyte globulin induction and three to four years of tacrolimus plus steroids.

The study's findings and limits: Analysis identified GvH clones in recipient marrow, with some appearing first in ileum or blood.

The V and J genes are TRBV7-9 and TRBJ2-3, with 16 bases aligning to TRBD2. Specimen: unstimulated CD4+ T cells sorted from spleen or lymph node cells, collected before intestinal transplant. The receptor's source is a human donor who received an intestinal transplant. The CDR3 loop is CASSSGLAGGPTDTQYF. The DNA for the CDR3 is TGTGCCAGCAGCTCGGGACTAGCGGGAGGGCCCACAGATACGCAGTATTTT.